The present entry profiles one TCR beta chain with its context. The antigen remains undetermined. TCRdb recomputed calls from the reads with MiXCR, one row per CDR3 protein. This sample carries hundreds of thousands of distinct CDR3 sequences, roughly 23% of them seen once, and the ten largest clones take 15% to 20%. The data were taken from a study of T cell repertoires in cytomegalovirus infection. Overall study context: TCR beta signatures that were public indicated CMV infection and matching HLA type.

Study-wide findings and caveats: Summed frequency of shared TCR beta families picked out CMV carriers who also had the relevant HLA.

Germline lookup yields CDR1 SGHTA and CDR2 FQGTGA. Trimming cost V 4 bases and J 5 bases; bases outside gene matches: 9. This CDR3 comprises 15 residues. The rearrangement joins TRBV7-3 to TRBJ2-7; 9 bases are a match to TRBD1. The sequence came from a human donor in good health (CMV status not recorded). Some clones in this sample may be carry-over from other donors' samples. The sample consisted of CD8+ T cells from PBMCs. The CDR3 region has the DNA TGTGCCAGCAGCTACACACGGACAGGGGAGCACGAGCAGTACTTC. Its translation is CASSYTRTGEHEQYF.